This T cell receptor beta chain was found in a study of shared clonotypes between healthy human individuals. Overall study results and limits: Inspection by rarefaction showed sorted-subset sequencing to be incomplete despite large depth. The four-donor shared clonotypes exceeded non-shared clonotypes in generation probability, with non-shared ones scoring lower.

At the deep level, the assay was run. Each subset's genomic DNA was split evenly across several immunoSEQ plates. The table came from immunoSEQ multiplex PCR; TCRdb's copy has only in-frame clones and leaves some out. The sample records about 1.1 million clones, roughly 80% being singletons. As to this clone: Its antigen is unknown.

This CDR3 comprises 12 residues. V lost 7 bases to trimming and J lost 3 bases, with 10 bases between them. The germline V gene has CDR1 MDHEN and CDR2 SYDVKM. This TCR was sampled from a man younger than 35 in good health. Some clones in this sample may be carry-over from other donors' samples. The sequencing input was memory CD4+ T cells from PBMCs. The subset denotes: CD45RA-negative fraction. The V and J genes are TRBV28 and TRBJ2-7; D is unclear. The CDR3: CASNSNSYEQYF. DNA for the CDR3: TGTGCCAGCAATTCGAACAGCTACGAGCAGTACTTC.